This TCR beta chain emerged from a study of identical twins (TCRdb year 2016). Study-level background: To test whether fetal clonotypes persist, the study used deep sequencing on TCR alpha and beta repertoires from monozygotic twins, unrelated adults of various ages, and cord blood. To rule out contamination, the twin experiments were replicated at different times with different library preparation protocols. Broader findings and caveats from the paper: In monozygotic twins, recombination models systematically underestimated out-of-frame TCR alpha sharing, but the models matched the sharing seen between unrelated individuals. Abundant cord blood beta clonotypes carried fewer insertions; young adult naive repertoires showed a weaker similar trend, while memory repertoires showed none. A weaker excess of twin sharing was found in beta out-of-frame sequences because the signal-to-noise ratio was lowered by fewer shared sequences. Zero-insertion analyses could be partly confounded by invariant T cells such as MAIT and iNKT, although diverse VJ usage argued against such confounding for most clonotypes. Compared with coincidental sharing between unrelated individuals, out-of-frame TCR alpha sequences shared between twins showed an excess of sequences with low generation probability. Because the same donors could not be followed over many years, the conclusions relied on cross-sectional statistical analysis.

This clonotype was counted at least ten times. Its recognized antigen is unknown. One base away there is no much larger clone; base qualities are not given. The CDR3 sequence holds 13 residues, the cysteine and phenylalanine included. Just the 39-base CDR3 DNA is kept, in frame starting at base 1. V is clipped by 2 bases and J by 9 bases, and the sequence between their germline boundaries is 13 bases long. Via the germline V gene, CDR1 is SGHTA and CDR2 FQGTGA. All donors were healthy Caucasians. The researchers also sequenced three unrelated adults who were not twins: a male aged 18 to 30, a male aged 50 to 60, and a female aged 50 to 60. Using Miltenyi CD45RO+ enrichment and human naive T-cell isolation kits, memory (CD45RO+) and naive T cells were isolated from PBMC. Library preparation used 5' RACE. The run used an Illumina HiSeq 2000. Template switching introduced a universal primer binding site; the final cDNA contained a unique molecular identifier, enabling accurate counting of TCR cDNA molecules. First-strand cDNA for TCR alpha and beta chains was synthesized from specific primers in the conserved constant-segment region. To control for contamination, every cDNA library carried two barcodes: a SMART-Mk sample barcode plus Illumina barcodes. Two successive PCR steps introduced TruSeq adapter sequences along with Illumina sample barcodes. TCR alpha and beta cDNA libraries were sequenced on the Illumina HiSeq platform with custom primers. On the study's bioinformatics: MiGEC processed the raw reads to extract unique molecular identifiers, while MiXCR was used to determine the CDR3 positions. Recombination models were inferred per individual with the repgenHMM and IGoR tools using an EM algorithm. The tcR package in R was used for shared clonotype analysis, with sharing normalized by the product of cloneset sizes. Out-of-frame nonproductive sequences were analyzed to study raw recombination free of thymic and clonal selection effects. TCRdb ran its own pipeline on the public reads, namely fastp trimming at Q25 and MiXCR clone calling, and kept in-frame beta chains. Records with the same CDR3 protein are collapsed into one entry carrying the most frequent genes and DNA. The V and J calls shown here were made by TCRdb, not taken from the authors' results. Present in this sample are 400,000 to 500,000 distinct CDR3 sequences, 15% to 20% of which were seen just once. The ten largest account for around 12% of the sample.

The sequence joins TRBV7-3 to TRBJ2-5, with TRBD2 as a weak D call on 5 bases. Sequencing input: naive T cells sorted from blood. This specimen's cell subset or site label, interpreted: cells isolated with a human naive T-cell isolation kit. This sequence was found in a man aged 45 to 65 in good health. The CDR3 in this case is CASSLSLLAPQYF. The DNA reads TGTGCCAGCAGCTTATCTTTGCTAGCCCCCCAGTACTTC.